This T cell receptor (beta chain) came from a study of shared clonotypes between healthy human individuals (dated by TCRdb to about 2020). Regarding the complete study: Three men and a couple of women, aged 18 to 49 years, made up the cohort. Each donor's leukapheresis produced roughly between about 0.9 and 9.5 billion PBMCs. Libraries were prepared and TCR repertoires were sequenced by different laboratories using diverse techniques, in order to increase sequencing depth and limit assay-specific biases. To estimate repertoire size and how much clonotypes are shared between individuals, the study performed deep sequencing of blood TCR repertoires from a handful of healthy adults. Points the paper makes about the study in general: Sampling was restricted to blood, and TCR repertoires in tissue are likely to differ from TCR repertoires in blood. Because the study included a small number of donors, the genetic and exposure-history diversity represented was limited. Pairwise subsampling led to the expectation that sequencing depth would affect the degree of clonotype sharing among donors.

TCR CDR3 regions were amplified from genomic DNA by multiplex PCR using the deep immunoSEQ assay. Extracted genomic DNA from each cell subset was distributed evenly across all wells of several immunoSEQ 96-well plates, and each plate was treated as a replicate. For unsorted PBMC, roughly 330 ng genomic DNA, equal to roughly 32,000 T cell genomes, was loaded into each replicate PCR. Ten immunoSEQ deep assay plates were used to sequence unsorted PBMC genomic DNA. Purified libraries were measured with a Qubit 3.0 fluorometer, size-checked on a Bioanalyzer 2100, and measured again with the KAPA Library Quantification kit. A separate single-read 150-cycle Illumina NextSeq 550 flow cell was used to sequence each immunoSEQ 96-well plate. From the authors' description of their analysis: The immunoSEQ output contained only junctional sequences without quality scores, so filtering could not match that applied to full-length reads. To assign V/J genes and CDR3, sequences were annotated against IMGT germline references using PyIR, a Python wrapper for IgBLAST v1.9. Reads were removed for weak V/J assignments (E-value above 1e-6), missing CDR3, stop codons, out-of-frame junctions, or ambiguous translated residues. A V3J clonotype was defined by an identical inferred V gene, J gene, and CDR3 amino acid sequence. The percentage overlap between two repertoires was calculated by dividing the number of shared unique clonotypes by the size of the smaller repertoire. Richness of each repertoire was evaluated using RTK rarefaction, the Chao1 estimator, and Recon v2.1 estimates of unobserved clonotypes. The table was pulled from immuneACCESS by TCRdb, which kept in-frame rearrangements only. Such tables lose some clones; where checked, under half of the loss comes from unresolved V genes, and the rest has no known cause. The V and J calls and the clone size are those of that table, but D and trimming were determined from the DNA. Within this sample are hundreds of thousands of clones, with 76% of them counted one time only. Roughly 13% of the sample comes from the top ten.

The donors were healthy, HIV-negative adults who had no recently reported acute infections or vaccinations. Every donor was a Caucasian adult residing in Nashville, Tennessee, USA. For unsorted samples, about 90 million PBMCs were counted and genomic DNA was extracted with the QIAamp DNA Blood Mini kit. Blood was collected by leukapheresis, and PBMCs were isolated by Ficoll-Histopaque density gradient centrifugation and then cryopreserved in liquid nitrogen vapor phase. From V the trimming removes 1 base and from J it removes 5 bases, while the gene matches leave 4 bases of the junction unaccounted for. For CDR1 and CDR2, the germline V gene lists SGHRS and YFSETQ. There are 15 amino acids in the CDR3, from cysteine to phenylalanine inclusive. Only CDR3 DNA remains: 45 bases, in frame from the first base. About this clone itself: Its antigen specificity is not known. No per-base quality is available; no much larger clone lies one base away.

Recombination linked TRBV5-1 to TRBJ2-7, with 12 middle bases fitting TRBD1. This TCR derives from a woman aged 40 to 49 in good health. Some clones in this sample may be carry-over from other donors' samples. The sequenced sample was PBMCs. The DNA reads as follows: TGCGCCAGCAGCTTGTCCGGGACAGGGGGCAACGAGCAGTACTTC. Protein translation: CASSLSGTGGNEQYF. When the CDR3 is completed using the reference TRBV5-1 and TRBJ2-7 genes on either side, the full variable domain is KAGVTQTPRYLIKTRGQQVTLSCSPISGHRSVSWYQQTPGQGLQFLFEYFSETQRNKGNFPGRFSGRQFSNSRSEMNVSTLELGDSALYLCASSLSGTGGNEQYFGPGTRLTVT.